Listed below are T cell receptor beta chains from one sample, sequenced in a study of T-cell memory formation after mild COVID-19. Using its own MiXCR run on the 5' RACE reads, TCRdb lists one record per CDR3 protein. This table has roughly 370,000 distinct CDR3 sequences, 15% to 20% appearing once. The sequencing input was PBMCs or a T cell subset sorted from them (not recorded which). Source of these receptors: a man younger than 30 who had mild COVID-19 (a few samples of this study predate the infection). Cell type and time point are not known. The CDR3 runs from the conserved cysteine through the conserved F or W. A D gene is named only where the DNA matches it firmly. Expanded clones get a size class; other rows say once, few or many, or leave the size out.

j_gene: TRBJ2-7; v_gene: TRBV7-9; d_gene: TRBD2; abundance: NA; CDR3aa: CASRETASLREGEQYF; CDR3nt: TGTGCCAGCAGAGAAACTGCATCCCTCCGGGAGGGGGAGCAGTACTTC
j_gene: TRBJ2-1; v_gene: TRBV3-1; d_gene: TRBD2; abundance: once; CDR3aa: CASSRSGGDSFF; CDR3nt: TGTGCCAGCAGTCGAAGCGGGGGAGACTCCTTCTTC
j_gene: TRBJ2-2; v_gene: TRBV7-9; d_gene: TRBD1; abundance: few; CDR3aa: CASSSGTGANGELFF; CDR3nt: TGTGCCAGCAGCTCCGGGACAGGGGCCAACGGGGAGCTGTTTTTT
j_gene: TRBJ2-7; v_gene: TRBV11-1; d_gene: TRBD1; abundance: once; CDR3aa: CASSDRVRSSYEQYF; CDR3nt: TGTGCCAGCAGCGACAGGGTTCGGAGCTCCTACGAGCAGTACTTC
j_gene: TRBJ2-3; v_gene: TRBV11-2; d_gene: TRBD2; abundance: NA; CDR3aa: CASSLTRGGAADTQYF; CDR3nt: TGTGCCAGCAGCTTGACCCGCGGGGGGGCGGCAGATACGCAGTATTTT
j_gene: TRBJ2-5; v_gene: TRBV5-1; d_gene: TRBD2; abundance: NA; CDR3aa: CASRSSGGRGPEQETQYF; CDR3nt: TGCGCCAGCAGGTCTAGCGGGGGACGTGGTCCTGAGCAAGAGACCCAGTACTTC
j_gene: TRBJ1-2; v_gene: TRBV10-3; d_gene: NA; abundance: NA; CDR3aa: CAISESEGGGYTF; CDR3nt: TGTGCCATCAGTGAGTCGGAGGGAGGTGGCTACACCTTC
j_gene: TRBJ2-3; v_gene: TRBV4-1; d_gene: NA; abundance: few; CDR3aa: CASSHASPGTDTQYF; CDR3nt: TGCGCCAGCAGCCACGCTAGCCCCGGCACAGATACGCAGTATTTT
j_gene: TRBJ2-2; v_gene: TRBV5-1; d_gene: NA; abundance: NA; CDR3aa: CASSLGPGSTPARELFF; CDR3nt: TGCGCCAGCAGCTTGGGTCCGGGTTCCACCCCGGCCCGGGAGCTGTTTTTT
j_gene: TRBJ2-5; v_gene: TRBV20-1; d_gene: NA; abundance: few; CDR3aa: CSARQGLQETQYF; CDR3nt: TGCAGTGCTAGACAGGGACTGCAAGAGACCCAGTACTTC
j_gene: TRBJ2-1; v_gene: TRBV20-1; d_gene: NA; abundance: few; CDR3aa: CSAATYEQFF; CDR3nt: TGCAGTGCAGCCACTTATGAGCAGTTCTTC
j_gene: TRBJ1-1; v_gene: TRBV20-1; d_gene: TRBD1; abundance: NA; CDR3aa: CSANNPQGARGTEAFF; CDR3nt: TGCAGTGCTAATAACCCACAGGGGGCACGCGGGACTGAAGCTTTCTTT
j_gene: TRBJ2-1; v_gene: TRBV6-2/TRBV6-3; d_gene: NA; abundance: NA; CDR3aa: CASNGGVEQFF; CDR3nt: TGTGCCAGCAACGGGGGAGTCGAGCAGTTCTTC